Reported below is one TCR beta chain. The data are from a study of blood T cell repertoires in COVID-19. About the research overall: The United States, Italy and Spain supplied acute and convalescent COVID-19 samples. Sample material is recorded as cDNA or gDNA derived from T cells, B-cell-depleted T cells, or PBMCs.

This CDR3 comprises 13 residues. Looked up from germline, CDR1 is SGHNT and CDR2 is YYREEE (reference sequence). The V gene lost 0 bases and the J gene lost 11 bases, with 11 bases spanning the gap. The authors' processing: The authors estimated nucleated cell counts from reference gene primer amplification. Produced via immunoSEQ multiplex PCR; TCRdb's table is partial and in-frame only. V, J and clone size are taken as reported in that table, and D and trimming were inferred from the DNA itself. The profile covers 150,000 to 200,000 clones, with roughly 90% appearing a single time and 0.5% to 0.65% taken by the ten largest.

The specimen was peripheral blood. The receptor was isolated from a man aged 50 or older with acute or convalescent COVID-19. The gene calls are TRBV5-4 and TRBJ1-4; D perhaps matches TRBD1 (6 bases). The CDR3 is CASSLAGAYKLFF. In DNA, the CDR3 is TGTGCCAGCAGCTTGGCAGGGGCCTACAAACTGTTTTTT. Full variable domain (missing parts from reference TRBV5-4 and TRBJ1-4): ETGVTQSPTHLIKTRGQQVTLRCSSQSGHNTVSWYQQALGQGPQFIFQYYREEENGRGNFPPRFSGLQFPNYSSELNVNALELDDSALYLCASSLAGAYKLFFGSGTQLSVL.